The 18 T cell receptor beta chains listed next were all sequenced from one sample in a study of shared clonotypes between healthy human individuals. Repertoires were generated with immunoSEQ multiplex PCR, while TCRdb's copy carries only in-frame clones and drops some. The table has approximately 720,000 clones, about 92% seen once. Naive CD8 cells were CD45RO-negative, positively selected for CCR7, excluding terminally differentiated effector memory CD45RA+ cells. Sequencing was carried out using naive CD8+ T cells sorted from blood. Receptor source: a young man in good health.

The genes are TRBV10-2 and TRBJ2-5; 7 nucleotides agree with TRBD1. CDR3 length: 15 residues. Looked up from germline, CDR1 is WSHSY and CDR2 is SAAADI. V gave up 4 bases and J gave up 1 base; unmatched junction bases: 6. The CDR3 here is CASSVFGTVQETQYF. The CDR3 coding sequence is TGCGCCAGCAGTGTGTTCGGGACAGTCCAAGAGACCCAGTACTTC.

V gene TRBV27 combines with J gene TRBJ2-1; D ambiguous. CDR1 is MNHEY, CDR2 SMNVEV, per germline (reference sequence). V lost 4 bases and J lost 9, with 10 bases in between. The CDR3 has 12 amino acids. CDR3 DNA sequence: TGTGCCAGCAGTTCGATCTCGACTGAGCAGTTCTTC. The encoded protein is CASSSISTEQFF.

J is TRBJ2-1 and V is TRBV10-2, with no clear D. The germline V gene has CDR1 WSHSY and CDR2 SAAADI. Trimming shortened V by 2 bases and J by 4 bases, and 15 bases separated the two germline ends. This CDR3 is 16 amino acids long. CDR3 amino acids: CASSERDIGYYNEQFF. The CDR3 bases are TGCGCCAGCAGTGAGAGAGACATCGGGTATTACAATGAGCAGTTCTTC.

This chain joins TRBV7-9 and TRBJ1-1; D gene unclear. V lost 5 bases to trimming and J lost 4 bases, with 14 bases between them. The germline V gene has CDR1 SEHNR and CDR2 FQNEAQ (reference sequence). CDR3 length: 14 residues. The CDR3 protein is CASSLYSTTTEAFF. CDR3 in DNA: TGTGCCAGCAGCCTGTATTCGACAACCACTGAAGCTTTCTTT.

This clone was observed once. The genes are TRBV11-3 and TRBJ2-2; TRBD1 matches 10 bases. Germline trimming cut 5 bases from V and 0 bases from J; bases unmatched to any gene: 9. The CDR3 is 18 residues long. The germline CDR1 and CDR2 sequences are SGHNT and YENEEA. CDR3 in DNA: TGTGCCAGCAGCCTAGGCCGGGGACAGGGGACGAACACCGGGGAGCTGTTTTTT. Its protein is CASSLGRGQGTNTGELFF.

The chain joins TRBV5-4 to TRBJ1-1, with 7 bases identical to TRBD1. Germline V gene lookup returns CDR1 SGHNT and CDR2 YYREEE (reference sequence). V lost 4 bases and J lost 6; bases outside the gene matches: 9. The CDR3 sequence is 14 residues long. The CDR3, as DNA: TGTGCCAGCAGCCCTGACAGGGTGTTTTCTGAAGCTTTCTTT. It is translated as CASSPDRVFSEAFF.

The chain combines TRBV9 with TRBJ2-7; 8 bases agree with TRBD2. The CDR3 runs 17 residues. V lost 4 bases to trimming and J lost 6 bases; unmatched junction nucleotides: 18. CDR1 and CDR2 (germline): SGDLS, YYNGEE. CDR3 residues: CASSPTGIAGFQGEQYF. The CDR3 DNA follows: TGTGCCAGCAGCCCTACGGGGATAGCGGGATTTCAAGGCGAGCAGTACTTC.

This clone was observed a single time. The rearrangement uses TRBV13 and TRBJ2-1, with 8 nucleotides matching TRBD2. The CDR3 length is 15 residues. Per germline, CDR1 PRHDT and CDR2 FYEKMQ (reference sequence). Trimming at V came to 4 bases and at J to 7 bases, leaving 9 bases not matched to a gene. The CDR3 DNA follows: TGTGCCAGCAGCTCCCGGGGGGGCCACTTTAATGAGCAGTTCTTC. This translates into CASSSRGGHFNEQFF.

J is TRBJ2-1 and V is TRBV27; 8 bases match TRBD2. The CDR3 is made up of 13 amino acids. J was trimmed by 7 bases and V by 3 bases; bases with no gene match: 2. Per germline, CDR1 MNHEY and CDR2 SMNVEV (reference sequence). The CDR3 nucleotides read TGTGCCAGCAGTTTCCCTAGCGGGAATGAGCAGTTCTTC. Translation gives CASSFPSGNEQFF.

V gene TRBV30 combines with J gene TRBJ2-3; D is perhaps TRBD1 (5 bases). With 8 bases removed from V and 0 bases from J, the gap between germline ends came to 18 bases. Germline lookup yields CDR1 GTSNPN and CDR2 SVGIG (reference sequence). This CDR3 is built from 15 residues. The CDR3 DNA is TGTGCCCAGGGAAAGGATTCATCTAGCACAGATACGCAGTATTTT. This sequence encodes CAQGKDSSSTDTQYF.

The chain recombines TRBV2 with TRBJ2-2, with D perhaps given as TRBD1 or TRBD2 (5 bases each). The V and J ends lost 7 bases and 5 bases respectively, with 20 bases between them. The CDR3 length is 16 residues. CDR1 and CDR2 (germline): SNHLY, FYNNEI. The DNA for the CDR3 is TGTGCCAGCAAGGGGAGCGCGGAGGTATGGACCGGGGAGCTGTTTTTT. As protein: CASKGSAEVWTGELFF.

The chain combines TRBV7-2 with TRBJ2-2; 7 nucleotides line up with TRBD2. This CDR3 region has 16 residues. V lost 1 base, J lost 5 bases, and 7 bases stayed unmatched. Germline CDR1 SGHTA, CDR2 FQGNSA. CDR3 nucleotide sequence: TGTGCCAGCAGCTTAGTCCCGGGAGGTCGAACCGGGGAGCTGTTTTTT. Protein sequence: CASSLVPGGRTGELFF.

CDR3 in amino acids: CASSAGHNTGELFF. DNA of the CDR3: TGTGCCAGCTCCGCCGGACACAACACCGGGGAGCTGTTTTTT. The chain is built from TRBV18 and TRBJ2-2; D might be TRBD1 (5 bases). CDR3 size: 14 residues. V was pared by 6 bases and J by 2 bases, with 10 bases between. Germline loops: CDR1 KGHSH, CDR2 LQKENI.

This clone has just one count. This chain connects TRBV7-9 to TRBJ2-7, with 9 bases lining up with TRBD1. This CDR3 is 16 amino acids long. The trim removed 4 bases at V and 4 bases at J, leaving 11 bases unmatched. The germline gives CDR1 SEHNR, CDR2 FQNEAQ (reference sequence). The CDR3 is CASSSTGTGRFYEQYF. The CDR3 DNA follows: TGTGCCAGCAGCTCCACCGGGACAGGGAGATTTTACGAGCAGTACTTC.

The chain carries TRBV4-1 and TRBJ2-2; D unresolved. Germline V gene data show CDR1 as MGHRA and CDR2 as YSYEKL. V was cut by 0 bases and J by 2 bases, with 7 bases left in between. This CDR3 is 15 amino acids long. The CDR3 DNA reads as TGCGCCAGCAGCCAAGAATTTGACAACACCGGGGAGCTGTTTTTT. This translates into CASSQEFDNTGELFF.

This clone appeared a few times. The J gene is TRBJ2-5, the V gene TRBV5-1, with 12 bases lining up with TRBD1. V was clipped by 4 bases and J by 4 bases; unmatched bases: 8. Germline V CDR1 and CDR2: SGHRS, YFSETQ. This CDR3 contains 16 residues. DNA for the CDR3: TGCGCCAGCAGCCCCTCCGGGACAGGGGGCGCAGAGACCCAGTACTTC. Amino acid sequence: CASSPSGTGGAETQYF. Filled out from reference TRBV5-1 and TRBJ2-5, the complete variable domain reads KAGVTQTPRYLIKTRGQQVTLSCSPISGHRSVSWYQQTPGQGLQFLFEYFSETQRNKGNFPGRFSGRQFSNSRSEMNVSTLELGDSALYLCASSPSGTGGAETQYFGPGTRLLVL.

The chain recombines TRBV2 with TRBJ1-1; D remains ambiguous. Trimming cost V 3 bases and J 4 bases, with 12 bases left between them. CDR1 and CDR2 (germline): SNHLY, FYNNEI. The CDR3 has 14 residues. The CDR3 DNA follows: TGTGCCAGCAGTGAGATCACGAGAGCCACTGAAGCTTTCTTT. Translating it yields CASSEITRATEAFF.

The chain recombines TRBV18 with TRBJ2-5; TRBD2 agrees at 11 bases. V was pared by 0 bases and J by 3 bases, with 9 bases of the junction left unmatched. The length of the CDR3 is 18 residues. Germline CDR1 and CDR2: KGHSH and LQKENI. The CDR3 sequence is CASSPPPPPLAGEETQYF. The CDR3 DNA is TGTGCCAGCTCACCACCGCCCCCGCCACTAGCGGGAGAAGAGACCCAGTACTTC.